Listed here are 27 T cell receptor beta chains from one sample, sequenced in a study of technical replicates of blood from a handful of donors. The assay was immunoSEQ multiplex PCR, and TCRdb's table has in-frame clones only and misses some. The data hold fewer than 100,000 clones, with roughly 94% observed a single time. Sequenced input: T cells isolated from PBMCs. These receptors were collected from a human donor in good health.

The V call is TRBV27, the J call TRBJ2-2, with D perhaps TRBD1 (5 bases). V lost 2 bases and J lost 7, with 11 bases in between. Germline V gene data show CDR1 as MNHEY and CDR2 as SMNVEV (reference sequence). CDR3 length: 14 residues. The CDR3 loop reads CASSLIQGHGELFF. The CDR3 DNA reads as TGTGCCAGCAGTTTAATCCAGGGTCACGGGGAGCTGTTTTTT.

V gene TRBV19 combines with J gene TRBJ2-1; TRBD1 matches 8 bases. V trimming: 5 bases; J trimming: 6 bases; junction bases outside the gene matches: 9. The CDR3 is 15 residues long. Per germline, CDR1 LNHDA and CDR2 SQIVND (reference sequence). The CDR3 loop reads CASSVGTGGPNEQFF. The CDR3, as DNA: TGTGCCAGTAGTGTCGGGACAGGCGGTCCCAATGAGCAGTTCTTC.

The V and J genes are TRBV18 and TRBJ2-7, with D perhaps matching TRBD2 (7 bases). Trimming took off 3 bases at V and 0 bases at J, with 18 bases between the two ends. Germline CDR1 KGHSH, CDR2 LQKENI. The CDR3 length is 17 residues. The CDR3 loop reads CASSPSRGGENSYEQYF. The CDR3 bases are TGTGCCAGCTCACCCTCTCGAGGGGGGGAAAACTCCTACGAGCAGTACTTC.

The J gene is TRBJ2-1, the V gene TRBV7-2, with TRBD2 identical over 9 bases. The CDR3 length is 15 residues. Per the germline V gene, CDR1 is SGHTA and CDR2 is FQGNSA. Trimming at V came to 5 bases and at J to 5 bases, leaving 7 bases not matched to a gene. DNA for the CDR3: TGTGCCAGCAGCCCCGGGACTAGCTTCGACAATGAGCAGTTCTTC. Protein sequence: CASSPGTSFDNEQFF.

The rearrangement links TRBV19 to TRBJ2-5; TRBD2 aligns across 9 bases. Germline CDR1 is LNHDA and CDR2 is SQIVND (reference sequence). This CDR3 is built from 18 residues. V shed 3 bases, J shed 0 bases, and the junction held 11 bases outside the gene matches. In nucleotides, the CDR3 is TGTGCCAGTAGTATGGTCGCGGGAGGGTTGATTTACCAAGAGACCCAGTACTTC. Its translation: CASSMVAGGLIYQETQYF.

The chain is built from TRBV18 and TRBJ1-3; D unresolved. Germline values: CDR1 KGHSH, CDR2 LQKENI. The CDR3 contains 16 residues. V was pared by 2 bases and J by 6 bases, with 17 bases between. The CDR3 DNA reads as TGTGCCAGCTCACCAATGCACAACCTTCAAGAAAACACCATATATTTT. Translated: CASSPMHNLQENTIYF.

The chain joins TRBV12-5 to TRBJ1-5; TRBD1 matches 7 bases. J was trimmed by 3 bases and V by 7 bases; bases with no gene match: 9. The CDR3 loop spans 15 amino acids. CDR1 is LGHNT, CDR2 FRNRAP, per germline. CDR3 nucleotides: TGTGCTAGTGAGAAAGGGACAGCCTACAATCAGCCCCAGCATTTT. It codes for CASEKGTAYNQPQHF.

J is TRBJ2-7 and V is TRBV28; the match to TRBD2 covers 8 bases. V was pared by 3 bases and J by 5 bases, with 12 bases of the junction left unmatched. This CDR3 has 16 residues. Per germline, CDR1 MDHEN and CDR2 SYDVKM. CDR3 sequence: CASSFKMSGSMNEQYF. In DNA, the CDR3 is TGTGCCAGCAGTTTCAAGATGAGCGGGAGCATGAACGAGCAGTACTTC. The entire variable domain, with the rest obtained from reference TRBV28 and TRBJ2-7, is as follows: DVKVTQSSRYLVKRTGEKVFLECVQDMDHENMFWYRQDPGLGLRLIYFSYDVKMKEKGDIPEGYSVSREKKERFSLILESASTNQTSMYLCASSFKMSGSMNEQYFGPGTRLTVT.

The V gene is TRBV6-5, the J gene TRBJ2-7; D is perhaps TRBD2 (6 bases). Germline CDR1 MNHEY, CDR2 SVGAGI. Trimming took off 4 bases at V and 9 bases at J, with 22 bases between the two ends. The length of the CDR3 is 15 residues. The CDR3 DNA sequence: TGTGCCAGCAGTTCCCCAGGGAGGCGGGGACCCGCGCAGTACTTC. Protein: CASSSPGRRGPAQYF.

This chain links TRBV5-1 with TRBJ1-5, with a tentative D call TRBD1 (5 bases). The germline V gene encodes CDR1 SGHRS and CDR2 YFSETQ. The ends were cut back, 0 bases at V and 4 bases at J, with 8 bases in the middle. The CDR3 consists of 14 residues. CDR3 in amino acids: CASSLGGDNQPQHF. The DNA for the CDR3 is TGCGCCAGCAGCTTGGGGGGGGATAATCAGCCCCAGCATTTT.

This clone was seen a single time. V gene TRBV10-2 combines with J gene TRBJ2-7, with TRBD2 matching 9 bases. V lost 8 bases and J lost 2; bases outside the gene matches: 4. Germline CDR1 and CDR2: WSHSY and SAAADI. This CDR3 region has 13 residues. CDR3 loop: CASLAGSAYEQYF. CDR3 in DNA: TGCGCCAGCCTAGCGGGATCTGCCTACGAGCAGTACTTC.

The CDR3 DNA follows: TGTGCCAGCAGCCCCTTCAGTCCGGGCACCGGGGAGCTGTTTTTT. Residues: CASSPFSPGTGELFF. The chain uses TRBV9 and TRBJ2-2; D remains unclear. Looked up from germline, CDR1 is SGDLS and CDR2 is YYNGEE. The CDR3 length is 15 residues. V was cut by 4 bases and J by 4 bases, with 14 bases left in between. Combining the CDR3 with reference TRBV9 and TRBJ2-2 gives the whole variable domain DSGVTQTPKHLITATGQRVTLRCSPRSGDLSVYWYQQSLDQGLQFLIQYYNGEERAKGNILERFSAQQFPDLHSELNLSSLELGDSALYFCASSPFSPGTGELFFGEGSRLTVL.

The chain employs TRBV6-6 and TRBJ1-2; D perhaps matches TRBD1 (5 bases). The CDR3 is made up of 14 amino acids. Germline CDR1 is MNHNY and CDR2 is SVGAGI (reference sequence). Trimming removed 4 bases from V and 2 bases from J, with 11 bases in between. CDR3 sequence: CASSLAGRNYGYTF. As DNA, the CDR3 is TGTGCCAGCAGTTTGGCAGGGCGGAACTATGGCTACACCTTC.

The genes are TRBV21-1 and TRBJ1-2; the table gives TRBD1 as D, unverified against the DNA. TRBV21-1 corresponds to a pseudogene. This CDR3 is built from 13 residues. CDR3 sequence: CARIKGGHYGYTF. The CDR3 coding sequence is TGTGCCAGGATTAAAGGGGGCCACTATGGCTACACCTTC.

The CDR3 region has the DNA TGTGCCAGCAGTTACTCTCTAGCGGGAGTCTACAATGAGCAGTTCTTC. Translated, it gives CASSYSLAGVYNEQFF. V usage is TRBV6-5 and J usage is TRBJ2-1, with 10 bases fitting TRBD2. The length of the CDR3 is 16 residues. V shed 0 bases, J shed 3 bases, and the junction held 2 bases outside the gene matches. Germline values: CDR1 MNHEY, CDR2 SVGAGI.

The J gene is TRBJ2-1, the V gene TRBV5-4; D call uncertain. V lost 2 bases, J lost 7 bases, and 7 bases lay in between. Germline CDR1 and CDR2: SGHNT and YYREEE (reference sequence). This CDR3 is 12 amino acids long. The DNA for the CDR3 is TGTGCCAGCAGCTTTGGGCTGAATGAGCAGTTCTTC. Its protein is CASSFGLNEQFF.

This clone was seen just once. The chain links TRBV28 to TRBJ1-1; D is perhaps TRBD1 (5 bases). Germline assignment: CDR1 MDHEN and CDR2 SYDVKM. With 3 bases removed from V and 5 bases from J, the gap between germline ends came to 19 bases. The CDR3 runs 16 residues. CDR3 bases: TGTGCCAGCAGTTTTGATGGGCAGATCGGGGGGACTGAAGCTTTCTTT. It is translated as CASSFDGQIGGTEAFF.

V and J are TRBV9 and TRBJ2-3, with 10 positions matching TRBD2. Germline CDR1 is SGDLS and CDR2 is YYNGEE. The CDR3 contains 16 residues. V was pared by 0 bases and J by 4 bases, with 5 bases of the junction left unmatched. The CDR3 bases are TGTGCCAGCAGCGTAGCCGGAGCGGGAGGGCCAGATACGCAGTATTTT. Translated, it gives CASSVAGAGGPDTQYF.

The J gene is TRBJ2-7, the V gene TRBV9; TRBD2 aligns across 15 bases. CDR1 SGDLS and CDR2 YYNGEE come from the germline V gene. Trimming cost V 3 bases and J 3 bases; bases outside gene matches: 13. The CDR3 spans 19 residues. The CDR3 is CASSAPGGLAGGEVYEQYF. The CDR3 region has the DNA TGTGCCAGCAGCGCACCCGGGGGACTAGCGGGAGGTGAGGTCTACGAGCAGTACTTC. The whole variable domain, remainder taken from reference TRBV9 and TRBJ2-7, is DSGVTQTPKHLITATGQRVTLRCSPRSGDLSVYWYQQSLDQGLQFLIQYYNGEERAKGNILERFSAQQFPDLHSELNLSSLELGDSALYFCASSAPGGLAGGEVYEQYFGPGTRLTVT.

This sequence joins TRBV5-4 and TRBJ2-7; no clear D. Per the germline V gene, CDR1 is SGHNT and CDR2 is YYREEE (reference sequence). This CDR3 contains 15 residues. Trimming cost V 0 bases and J 2 bases, with 12 bases left between them. CDR3 in amino acids: CASSLDAIGAYEQYF. The CDR3 nucleotides are TGTGCCAGCAGCTTGGACGCCATTGGAGCCTACGAGCAGTACTTC.

The chain is built from TRBV5-1 and TRBJ1-2; D is possibly TRBD1 (5 bases). V lost 0 bases and J 5 bases, leaving 11 bases between the germline ends. The CDR3 is 14 residues long. CDR1 and CDR2 from the germline V gene are SGHRS and YFSETQ. CDR3: CASSLAGYDYGYTF. The CDR3 DNA reads as TGCGCCAGCAGCTTGGCAGGGTATGATTATGGCTACACCTTC.

A single count supports this clone. The V gene is TRBV15, the J gene TRBJ2-1; 10 bases align to TRBD2. This CDR3 is built from 17 residues. Germline assignment: CDR1 LNHNV and CDR2 YYDKDF (reference sequence). V trimming: 3 bases; J trimming: 5 bases; junction bases outside the gene matches: 10. As DNA, the CDR3 is TGTGCCACCAGCAGGGGACTCGGACTAGCGGATGACAATGAGCAGTTCTTC. Amino acid sequence: CATSRGLGLADDNEQFF.

The rearrangement links TRBV25-1 to TRBJ1-1; 10 nucleotides match TRBD1. The trim removed 4 bases at V and 1 base at J, leaving 3 bases unmatched. Germline CDR1 MGHDK, CDR2 SYGVNS. This CDR3 has 15 residues. Here the CDR3 reads CASSGQGARNTEAFF. The CDR3 nucleotides read TGTGCCAGCAGTGGACAGGGGGCAAGGAACACTGAAGCTTTCTTT.

The chain joins TRBV11-2 to TRBJ2-1, with D maybe TRBD2 (6 bases). V was clipped by 2 bases and J by 7 bases, with 12 bases between them. The CDR3 consists of 14 residues. Germline CDR1 is SGHAT and CDR2 is FQNNGV. The CDR3 nucleotides are TGTGCCAGCAGCTTATACGCGGGATTAAATGAGCAGTTCTTC. Its protein is CASSLYAGLNEQFF.

The chain uses TRBV19 and TRBJ1-2, with 8 bases identical to TRBD1. This CDR3 contains 13 residues. The ends lost 4 bases at V and 5 bases at J; junction bases unmatched: 3. Germline-derived CDR1 and CDR2 are LNHDA and SQIVND (reference sequence). CDR3 DNA sequence: TGTGCCAGTAGTAGGGGACAGGTATATGGCTACACCTTC. Translating gives CASSRGQVYGYTF.

V gene TRBV4-3 combines with J gene TRBJ2-7; no reliable D call. The V end was cut by 0 bases, the J end by 3 bases, with 12 bases between. This CDR3 spans 15 amino acids. Germline-derived CDR1 and CDR2 are LGHNA and YSLEER. The chain's CDR3 is CASSQESAEGYEQYF. The CDR3 region has the DNA TGCGCCAGCAGCCAAGAGTCCGCGGAAGGCTACGAGCAGTACTTC.

The chain employs TRBV9 and TRBJ1-4; D is possibly TRBD1 (6 bases). CDR1 SGDLS and CDR2 YYNGEE come from the germline V gene. The CDR3 extends over 15 amino acids. With 3 bases removed from V and 6 bases from J, the gap between germline ends came to 15 bases. The CDR3 bases are TGTGCCAGCAGCGCCTCGGGAGGGGGGTATGAAAAACTGTTTTTT. It codes for CASSASGGGYEKLFF.